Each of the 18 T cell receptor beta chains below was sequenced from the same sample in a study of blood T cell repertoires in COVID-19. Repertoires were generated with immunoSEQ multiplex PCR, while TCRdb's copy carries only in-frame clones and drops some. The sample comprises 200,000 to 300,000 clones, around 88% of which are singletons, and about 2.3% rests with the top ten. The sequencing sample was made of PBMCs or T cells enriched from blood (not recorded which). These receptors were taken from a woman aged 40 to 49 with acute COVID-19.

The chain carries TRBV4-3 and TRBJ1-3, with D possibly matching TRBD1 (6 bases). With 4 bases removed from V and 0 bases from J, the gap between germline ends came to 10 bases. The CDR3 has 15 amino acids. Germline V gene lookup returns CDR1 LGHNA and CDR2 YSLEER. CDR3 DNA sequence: TGCGCCAGCAGCCTCCAGACAGGCTCTGGAAACACCATATATTTT. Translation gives CASSLQTGSGNTIYF.

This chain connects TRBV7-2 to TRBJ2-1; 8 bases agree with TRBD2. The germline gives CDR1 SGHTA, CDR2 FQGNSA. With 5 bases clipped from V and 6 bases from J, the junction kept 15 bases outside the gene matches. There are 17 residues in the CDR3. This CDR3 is CASSPDGGGAGANEQFF. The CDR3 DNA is TGTGCCAGCAGCCCCGATGGGGGCGGAGCGGGAGCCAATGAGCAGTTCTTC. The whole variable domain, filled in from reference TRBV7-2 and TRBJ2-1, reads GAGVSQSPSNKVTEKGKDVELRCDPISGHTALYWYRQSLGQGLEFLIYFQGNSAPDKSGLPSDRFSAERTGGSVSTLTIQRTQQEDSAVYLCASSPDGGGAGANEQFFGPGTRLTVL.

Here the CDR3 DNA reads TGTGCCTGGAGTGAAAGGGACTCTAGCTTTCAGCCCCAGCATTTT. It codes for CAWSERDSSFQPQHF. The gene calls are TRBV30 and TRBJ1-5, with D perhaps matching TRBD1 (5 bases). This CDR3 region has 15 residues. Germline V gives CDR1 GTSNPN, CDR2 SVGIG (reference sequence). The V gene lost 1 base and the J gene lost 6 bases, with 16 bases spanning the gap.

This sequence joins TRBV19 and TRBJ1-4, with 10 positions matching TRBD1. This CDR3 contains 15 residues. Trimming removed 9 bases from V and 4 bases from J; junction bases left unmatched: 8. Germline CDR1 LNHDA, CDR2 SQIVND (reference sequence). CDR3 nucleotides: TGTGCCAGCAAGGGACAGGGGATGCTTAATGAAAAACTGTTTTTT. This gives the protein CASKGQGMLNEKLFF.

CDR3 bases: TGTGCTAGTGGTTTGGTCGGGACTAGCGGGGGCACATTAAGCTCCTACGAGCAGTACTTC. Its protein product is CASGLVGTSGGTLSSYEQYF. The chain couples TRBV12-5 to TRBJ2-7, with 14 bases matching TRBD2. Germline V gene sequence: CDR1 LGHNT, CDR2 FRNRAP. CDR3 length: 20 amino acids. J lost 0 bases, V lost 0 bases, and 10 bases had no gene match.

The CDR3 DNA is TGTGCCAGCAGCGTGGGGGCGAACTATGGCTACACCTTC. It yields the protein CASSVGANYGYTF. V and J are TRBV6-5 and TRBJ1-2, with a weak D call TRBD1 (6 bases). Trimming took off 6 bases at V and 2 bases at J, with 10 bases between the two ends. The CDR3 totals 13 residues. Germline values: CDR1 MNHEY, CDR2 SVGAGI.

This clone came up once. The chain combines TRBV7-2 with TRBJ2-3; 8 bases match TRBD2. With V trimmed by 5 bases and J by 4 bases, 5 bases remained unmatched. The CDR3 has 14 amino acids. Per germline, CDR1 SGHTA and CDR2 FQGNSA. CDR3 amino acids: CASSRASGSDTQYF. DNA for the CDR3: TGTGCCAGCAGCAGAGCTAGCGGGTCAGATACGCAGTATTTT.

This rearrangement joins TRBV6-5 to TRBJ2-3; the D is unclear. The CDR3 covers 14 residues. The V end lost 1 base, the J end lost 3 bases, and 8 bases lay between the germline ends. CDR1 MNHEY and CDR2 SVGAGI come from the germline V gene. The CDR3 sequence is CASSYFPRTDTQYF. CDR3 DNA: TGTGCCAGCAGTTACTTTCCCAGGACAGATACGCAGTATTTT.

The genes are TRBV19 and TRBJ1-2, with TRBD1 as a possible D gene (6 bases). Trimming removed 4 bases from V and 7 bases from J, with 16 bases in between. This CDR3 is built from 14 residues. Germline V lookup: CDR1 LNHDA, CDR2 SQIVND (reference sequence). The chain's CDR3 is CASSTLQGIGGYTF. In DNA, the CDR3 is TGTGCCAGTAGTACACTACAGGGAATCGGTGGCTACACCTTC.

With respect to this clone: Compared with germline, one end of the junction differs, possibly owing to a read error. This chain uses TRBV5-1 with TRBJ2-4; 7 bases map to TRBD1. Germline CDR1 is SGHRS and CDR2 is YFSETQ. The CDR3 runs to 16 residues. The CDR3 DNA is TGCGCCAGCAACCTGGGGATAGGGCAGGGGGAAAACATTCAATACTTC. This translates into CASNLGIGQGENIQYF.

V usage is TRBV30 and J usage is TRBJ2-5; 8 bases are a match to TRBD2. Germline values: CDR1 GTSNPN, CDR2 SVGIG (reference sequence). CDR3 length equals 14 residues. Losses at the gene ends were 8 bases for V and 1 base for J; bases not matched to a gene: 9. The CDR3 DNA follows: TGTGCCACCTCACGAGCGGGGGTCCAAGAGACCCAGTACTTC. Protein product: CATSRAGVQETQYF. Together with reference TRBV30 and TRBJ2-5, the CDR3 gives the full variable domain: SQTIHQWPATLVQPVGSPLSLECTVEGTSNPNLYWYRQAAGRGLQLLFYSVGIGQISSEVPQNLSASRPQDRQFILSSKKLLLSDSGFYLCATSRAGVQETQYFGPGTRLLVL.

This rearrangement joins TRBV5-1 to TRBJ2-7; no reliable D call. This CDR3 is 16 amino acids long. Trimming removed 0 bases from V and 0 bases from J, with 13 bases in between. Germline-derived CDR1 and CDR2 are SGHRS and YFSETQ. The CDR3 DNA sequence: TGCGCCAGCAGCTTGGCCCCCGGGTACCCCTCCTACGAGCAGTACTTC. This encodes CASSLAPGYPSYEQYF.

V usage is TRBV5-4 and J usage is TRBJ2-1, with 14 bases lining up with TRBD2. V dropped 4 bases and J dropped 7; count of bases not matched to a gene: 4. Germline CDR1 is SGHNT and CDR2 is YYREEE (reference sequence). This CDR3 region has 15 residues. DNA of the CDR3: TGTGCCAGCAGCCGGACTAGCGGGAGGTATAATGAGCAGTTCTTC. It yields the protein CASSRTSGRYNEQFF. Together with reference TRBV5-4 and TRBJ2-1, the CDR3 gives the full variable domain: ETGVTQSPTHLIKTRGQQVTLRCSSQSGHNTVSWYQQALGQGPQFIFQYYREEENGRGNFPPRFSGLQFPNYSSELNVNALELDDSALYLCASSRTSGRYNEQFFGPGTRLTVL.

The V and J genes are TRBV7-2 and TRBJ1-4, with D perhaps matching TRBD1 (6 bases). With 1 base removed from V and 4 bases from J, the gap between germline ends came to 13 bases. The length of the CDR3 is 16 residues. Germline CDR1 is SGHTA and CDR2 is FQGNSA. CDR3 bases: TGTGCCAGCAGCTTAGGAGACAGGAACCTTAATGAAAAACTGTTTTTT. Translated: CASSLGDRNLNEKLFF.

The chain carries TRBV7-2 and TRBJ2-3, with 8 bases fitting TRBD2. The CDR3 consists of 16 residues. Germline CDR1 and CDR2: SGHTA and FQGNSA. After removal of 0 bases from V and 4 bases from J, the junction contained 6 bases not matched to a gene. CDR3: CASSLALSGGADTQYF. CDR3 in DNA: TGTGCCAGCAGCTTAGCATTGTCCGGGGGGGCAGATACGCAGTATTTT.

The CDR3 DNA sequence: TGTGCCAGCAGTTACTCGGTGGGGGCCCGGGACAATTACGAGCAGTACGTC. Encoded protein: CASSYSVGARDNYEQYV. J is TRBJ2-7 and V is TRBV6-2 or TRBV6-3; maybe TRBD1 (6 bases). Trimming removed 0 bases at V and 4 bases at J, with 19 bases between. This CDR3 region has 17 residues. Germline CDR1 and CDR2: MNHEY and SVGEGT.

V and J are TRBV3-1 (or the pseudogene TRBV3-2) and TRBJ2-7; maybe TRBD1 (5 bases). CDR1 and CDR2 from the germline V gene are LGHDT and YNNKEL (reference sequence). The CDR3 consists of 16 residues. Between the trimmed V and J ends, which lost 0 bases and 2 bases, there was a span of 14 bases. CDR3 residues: CASSQDGGAGTYEQYV. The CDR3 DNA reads TGTGCCAGCAGCCAAGACGGTGGGGCAGGCACCTACGAGCAGTACGTC.

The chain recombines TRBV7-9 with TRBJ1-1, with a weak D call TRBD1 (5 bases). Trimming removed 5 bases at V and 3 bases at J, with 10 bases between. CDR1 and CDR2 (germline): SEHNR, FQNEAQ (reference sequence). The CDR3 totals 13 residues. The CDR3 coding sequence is TGTGCCAGCAGCGACCAGGGTTACACTGAAGCTTTCTTT. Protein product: CASSDQGYTEAFF.